The source of this T cell receptor beta chain is a study of blood T cell repertoires in COVID-19. About the study: Spain, Italy and the United States supplied samples that represented acute and convalescent COVID-19. The analysed material was cDNA or gDNA that came from T cells, B-cell-depleted T cells, or PBMCs.

The CDR3 runs 16 residues. V lost 5 bases to trimming and J lost 5 bases; unmatched junction nucleotides: 15. The V gene's germline CDR1 is MNHEY and CDR2 SMNVEV (reference sequence). As originally analysed: Reference gene primer amplification yielded estimated nucleated cell counts. Sequencing used immunoSEQ multiplex PCR; TCRdb keeps in-frame clones, though not all of them. That table gives V, J and clone size, and the DNA gave D and trimming. The sample gives roughly 250,000 clones, roughly 82% of which show up once; about 4.8% is in the top ten. The sequence came from a woman in her 70s with acute or convalescent COVID-19. V gene TRBV27 combines with J gene TRBJ2-7; 7 nucleotides agree with TRBD1. The sample taken for sequencing was peripheral blood. CDR3 nucleotides: TGTGCCAGCAGTACCTACCGAGGGGGCCGGTTAAACGAGCAGTACTTC. It encodes CASSTYRGGRLNEQYF.